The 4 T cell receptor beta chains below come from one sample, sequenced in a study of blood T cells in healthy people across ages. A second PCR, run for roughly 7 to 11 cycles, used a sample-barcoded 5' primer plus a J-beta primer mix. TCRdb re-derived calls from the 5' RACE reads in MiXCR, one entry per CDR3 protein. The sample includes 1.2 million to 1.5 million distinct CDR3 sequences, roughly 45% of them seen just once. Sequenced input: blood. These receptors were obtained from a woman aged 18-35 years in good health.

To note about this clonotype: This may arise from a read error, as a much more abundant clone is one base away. CDR3 DNA: TGTGCCAGCAGTGAAGACGGGATAGGACCGCAAGAGCAGTTCTTC. It encodes CASSEDGIGPQEQFF. V is TRBV6-1 and J is TRBJ2-1; maybe TRBD2 (5 bases). Germline V gives CDR1 MNHNS, CDR2 SASEGT. The CDR3 spans 15 residues. V lost 1 base and J 10 bases, leaving 17 bases between the germline ends.

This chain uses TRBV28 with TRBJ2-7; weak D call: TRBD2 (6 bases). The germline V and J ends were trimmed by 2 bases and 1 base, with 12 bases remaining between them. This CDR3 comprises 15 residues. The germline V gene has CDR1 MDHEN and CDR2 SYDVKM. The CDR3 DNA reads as TGTGCCAGCAGTTTACTGGGGGGAGCGTCCTACGAGCAGTACTTC. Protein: CASSLLGGASYEQYF.

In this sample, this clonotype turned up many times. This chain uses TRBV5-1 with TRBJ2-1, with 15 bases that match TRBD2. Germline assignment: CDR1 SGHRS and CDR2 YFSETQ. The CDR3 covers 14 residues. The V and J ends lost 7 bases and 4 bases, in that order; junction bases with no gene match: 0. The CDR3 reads CASGLAGGYNEQFF. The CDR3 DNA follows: TGCGCCAGCGGACTAGCGGGAGGGTACAATGAGCAGTTCTTC.

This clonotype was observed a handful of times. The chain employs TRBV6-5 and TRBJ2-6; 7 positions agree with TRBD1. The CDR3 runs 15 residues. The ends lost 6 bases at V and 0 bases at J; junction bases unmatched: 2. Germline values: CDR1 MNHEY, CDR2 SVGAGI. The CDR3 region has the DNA TGTGCCAGCAGGGGACAGAGCTCTGGGGCCAACGTCCTGACTTTC. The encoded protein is CASRGQSSGANVLTF.